These T cell receptor beta chains were read from a single sample in a study of long-term antiretroviral therapy in people with HIV. The method was immunoSEQ multiplex PCR; TCRdb's version includes in-frame clones alone and lacks a portion of them. The top ten hold around 14% of the sample, which has roughly 10,000 clones, about 80% seen once. The material sequenced was unsorted PBMCs, taken 0.4 years before starting antiretroviral therapy. The receptor source for this set is a man between 25 and 39 years old with HIV. Both conserved end residues are part of each CDR3. D genes are given only for firm matches. Clone size is not always given. Where it is, it says once, few, many or a class for expanded clones.

J | size | V | D | DNA | CDR3
TRBJ1-1 | . | TRBV7-8 | . | TGTGCCAGCAGCCGAACACAGGCTGAAGCTTTCTTT | CASSRTQAEAFF
TRBJ2-1 | medium-sized | TRBV27 | TRBD1 | TGTGCCAGCAGTTTAACAGGGGTCTCCTACAATGAGCAGTTCTTC | CASSLTGVSYNEQFF
TRBJ2-4 | . | TRBV5-6 | . | TGTGCCAGCAGCGTGGACCACGTAAACATTCAGTACTTC | CASSVDHVNIQYF
TRBJ1-2 | . | TRBV28 | . | TGTGCCAGCAGCCCCGATGGCTATGGCTACACCTTC | CASSPDGYGYTF
TRBJ1-1 | . | TRBV19 | . | TGTGCCAGTAGTATTTGGGTGAACACTGAAGCTTTCTTT | CASSIWVNTEAFF
TRBJ2-2 | . | TRBV4-1 | . | TGCGCCAGCAGCCAACTAAACCTTGTGGCCACCGGGGAGCTGTTTTTT | CASSQLNLVATGELFF
TRBJ2-7 | . | TRBV5-1 | TRBD1 | TGCGCCAGCAGCCAATACACGGCCTGGACAGGCTACGAGCAGTACTTC | CASSQYTAWTGYEQYF
TRBJ2-1 | . | TRBV28 | . | TGTGCCAGCAGCCCCACTCTTAGCCATGAGCAGTTCTTC | CASSPTLSHEQFF
TRBJ1-2 | . | TRBV27 | TRBD1 | TGTGCCAGCACTCCACAGGGGGGAGCTGGCTACACCTTC | CASTPQGGAGYTF
TRBJ1-2 | . | TRBV5-1 | . | TGCGCCAGCAGCTTGTCGGGGGCGGGAAACTATGGCTACACCTTC | CASSLSGAGNYGYTF
TRBJ1-6 | few | TRBV27 | . | TGTGCCAGCTCTGAGGTGGGTTCGGGTAATTCACCCCTCCACTTT | CASSEVGSGNSPLHF
TRBJ2-7 | . | TRBV19 | . | TGTGCCAGGGGGGTAGGGCGGGACACGTCCTACGAGCAGTACTTC | CARGVGRDTSYEQYF
TRBJ1-1 | . | TRBV5-5 | . | TGTGCCAGCAGCTTGGCAGAGACTGAAGCTTTCTTT | CASSLAETEAFF
TRBJ1-2 | . | TRBV27 | . | TGTGCCAGCAGTTTTAGATGGTCCCGGGCCGTGGGCGGCTACACCTTC | CASSFRWSRAVGGYTF
TRBJ1-5 | . | TRBV6-4 | . | TGTGCCAGCAGCGCAGGGGTCCATCAGCCCCAGCATTTT | CASSAGVHQPQHF
TRBJ2-7 | medium-sized | TRBV4-3 | TRBD2 | TGCGCCAGCAGCCAAGATCCGGGACTAGCGGGAGAGGGGACCTACGAGCAGTACTTC | CASSQDPGLAGEGTYEQYF
TRBJ2-7 | . | TRBV4-1 | . | TGCGCCAGCAGCCTAAACGTTTTCGGCGAGCAGTACTTC | CASSLNVFGEQYF
TRBJ2-1 | . | TRBV25-1 | . | TGTGCCAGCAGTGGGCCACCTTCCTACAATGAGCAGTTCTTC | CASSGPPSYNEQFF
TRBJ1-5 | . | TRBV5-1 | TRBD1 | TGCGCCAGCAGCTTGGAGGGACAGCTCAATCAGCCCCAGCATTTT | CASSLEGQLNQPQHF
TRBJ1-6 | few | TRBV27 | TRBD1 | TGTGCCAGCAGTCTCCAGGGGGTCGTGAGTTCACCCCTCCACTTT | CASSLQGVVSSPLHF
TRBJ2-1 | . | TRBV19 | TRBD1 | TGTGCCAGTAGTATACCGGGACAGGGACCACCGATCTTC | CASSIPGQGPPIF
TRBJ2-2 | . | TRBV6-6 | . | TGTGCCAGCAGTTACCCCGTAGGATCGAACACCGGGGAGCTGTTTTTT | CASSYPVGSNTGELFF
TRBJ1-5 | . | TRBV6-6 | . | TGTGCCAGCAGTTACCTGCGGGCGGTACGCCAGCCCCAGCATTTT | CASSYLRAVRQPQHF
TRBJ2-3 | . | TRBV18 | . | TGTGCCAGCTCACTAGACACTAGCACAGATACGCAGTATTTT | CASSLDTSTDTQYF
TRBJ2-7 | few | TRBV7-6 | TRBD2 | TGTGCCAGCAGCCCGGGGACTAGCGGGAGGGCCACCTACGAGCAGTACTTC | CASSPGTSGRATYEQYF
TRBJ1-2 | few | TRBV13 | . | TGTGCCAGCAGCCCCCGAAGGGACTATGGCTACACCTTC | CASSPRRDYGYTF
TRBJ2-2 | once | TRBV6-1 | . | TGTGCCAGCAGTGAGAAAGCGGACACCGGGGAGCTGTTTTTT | CASSEKADTGELFF
TRBJ1-1 | . | TRBV5-4 | TRBD1 | TGTGCCAGCAGCTTTGGACAGGGGGCTCGGACTGAAGCTTTCTTT | CASSFGQGARTEAFF
TRBJ1-6 | . | TRBV18 | TRBD1 | TGTGCCAGCTCACCGTCTAGACAGGGTCCGGTTGGTTCACCCCTCCACTTT | CASSPSRQGPVGSPLHF
TRBJ2-7 | . | TRBV7-6 | . | TGTGCCAGCAGCCAACAGACAGGAAACTACGAGCAGTACTTC | CASSQQTGNYEQYF
TRBJ1-6 | . | TRBV5-4 | . | TGTGCCAGCAGCTTGGAAGACTCAGGATCACCCCTCCACTTT | CASSLEDSGSPLHF
TRBJ2-3 | . | TRBV5-6 | TRBD1 | TGTGCCAGCAGCTTGGGGATGACCGGGACAGGGACTAGCACAGATACGCAGTATTTT | CASSLGMTGTGTSTDTQYF
TRBJ2-7 | once | TRBV11-2 | . | TGTGCCAGCAGCTTAGGTTATTCCGAGCAGTACTTC | CASSLGYSEQYF
TRBJ2-7 | few | TRBV5-1 | . | TGCGCCAGCAGCTTGGGACAGCCCGGTAACGAGCAGTACTTC | CASSLGQPGNEQYF
TRBJ1-2 | few | TRBV5-1 | . | TGCGCCAGCAGCCACCCCGGGGGCTACACCTTC | CASSHPGGYTF
TRBJ2-3 | . | TRBV14 | . | TGTGCCAGCAGCCAATTGTCCCACACAGATACGCAGTATTTT | CASSQLSHTDTQYF
TRBJ2-3 | . | TRBV5-1 | . | TGCGCCAGCAGCTTGTGGGGCATCAAATCCGCCACAGATACGCAGTATTTT | CASSLWGIKSATDTQYF
TRBJ2-3 | medium-sized | TRBV2 | . | TGTGCCAGCAGTGAAGCTTCGTTAGGACGCACAGATACGCAGTATTTT | CASSEASLGRTDTQYF
TRBJ2-1 | . | TRBV6-5 | . | TGTGCCAGCAGTTACAGCCCCGGGCCCAACAATGAGCAGTTCTTC | CASSYSPGPNNEQFF
TRBJ1-1 | . | TRBV6-6 | . | TGTGCCAGCAGTTTGGGGACACTCAACACTGAAGCTTTCTTT | CASSLGTLNTEAFF
TRBJ1-5 | . | TRBV5-1 | . | TGCGCCAGCAGCCCCGGGGGTGGGAATCAGCCCCAGCATTTT | CASSPGGGNQPQHF
TRBJ1-2 | . | TRBV20-1 | . | TGCAGTGCTATCGAACTTGGCTACACCTTC | CSAIELGYTF
TRBJ2-3 | . | TRBV5-1 | . | TGCGCCAGCAGCCGAGGAATCCGTGGCGAGCGCACAGATACGCAGTATTTT | CASSRGIRGERTDTQYF
TRBJ2-7 | . | TRBV25-1 | . | TGTGCCAGCAGTGAATATAAGGGGGTTGCCTACGAGCAGTACTTC | CASSEYKGVAYEQYF
TRBJ1-2 | . | TRBV10-3 | . | TGTGCCATCAGTGAGTTGGGGGTGGGGCCTGGAGCCTATGGCTACACCTTC | CAISELGVGPGAYGYTF
TRBJ2-7 | . | TRBV13 | TRBD2 | TGTGCCAGCAGCTTAGTTGGGGGACTAGCGGGGGTCCCCCGATACGAGCAGTACTTC | CASSLVGGLAGVPRYEQYF
TRBJ2-2 | . | TRBV9 | . | TGTGCCAGCAGCGTAGGACGGTACACCGGGGAGCTGTTTTTT | CASSVGRYTGELFF
TRBJ1-1 | . | TRBV6-1 | . | TGTGCCAGCAGTGACAGTGTGAACACTGAAGCTTTCTTT | CASSDSVNTEAFF
TRBJ1-4 | . | TRBV28 | TRBD1 | TGTGCCAGCAGTTTTTCCGACAGGGGATACGAAAAACTGTTTTTT | CASSFSDRGYEKLFF
TRBJ2-7 | . | TRBV6-1 | TRBD1 | TGTGCCAGCAGTCCTGACAGGGTCTCCTACGAGCAGTACTTC | CASSPDRVSYEQYF
TRBJ1-2 | once | TRBV9 | . | TGTGCCAGCAGCGTAGTGGGGGGTGGCTACACCTTC | CASSVVGGGYTF
TRBJ2-7 | medium-sized | TRBV5-6 | . | TGTGCCAGCAGCGGTTTGAAGGGGCGACAGTACGAGCAGTACTTC | CASSGLKGRQYEQYF
TRBJ1-1 | . | TRBV21-1 | . | TGTGCCAGCAGCAAAGCTTGGGGACAGCAATACGAGAACACTGAAGCTTTCTTT | CASSKAWGQQYENTEAFF
TRBJ1-6 | . | TRBV19 | TRBD1 | TGTGCCAGTAGTAACGAGCGGACAGGGGGTTCACCCCTCCACTTT | CASSNERTGGSPLHF
TRBJ2-1 | . | TRBV21-1 | . | TGTGCCAGCAGCAATGCGACTAGCGCCCTGGGGGGTGAGCAGTTCTTC | CASSNATSALGGEQFF